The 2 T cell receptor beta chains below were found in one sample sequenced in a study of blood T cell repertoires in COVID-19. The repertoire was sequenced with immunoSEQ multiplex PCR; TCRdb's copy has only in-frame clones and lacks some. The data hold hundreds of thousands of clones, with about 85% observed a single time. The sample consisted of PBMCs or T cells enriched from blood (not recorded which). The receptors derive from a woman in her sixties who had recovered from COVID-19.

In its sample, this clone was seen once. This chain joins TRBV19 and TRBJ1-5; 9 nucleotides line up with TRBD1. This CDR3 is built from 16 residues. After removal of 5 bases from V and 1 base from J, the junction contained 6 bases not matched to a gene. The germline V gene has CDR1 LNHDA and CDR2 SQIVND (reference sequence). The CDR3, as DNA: TGTGCCAGTAGTGTCGGGACAGGGCTAAGCAATCAGCCCCAGCATTTT. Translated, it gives CASSVGTGLSNQPQHF.

DNA for the CDR3: TGTGCCAGCAGGGCCCTAAGGGGAGCTTTCTTT. This sequence encodes CASRALRGAFF. The chain has TRBV28 and TRBJ1-1; D perhaps matches TRBD1 (5 bases). Germline V gene lookup returns CDR1 MDHEN and CDR2 SYDVKM. V lost 6 bases to trimming and J lost 10 bases, with 12 bases between them. The CDR3 contains 11 residues.